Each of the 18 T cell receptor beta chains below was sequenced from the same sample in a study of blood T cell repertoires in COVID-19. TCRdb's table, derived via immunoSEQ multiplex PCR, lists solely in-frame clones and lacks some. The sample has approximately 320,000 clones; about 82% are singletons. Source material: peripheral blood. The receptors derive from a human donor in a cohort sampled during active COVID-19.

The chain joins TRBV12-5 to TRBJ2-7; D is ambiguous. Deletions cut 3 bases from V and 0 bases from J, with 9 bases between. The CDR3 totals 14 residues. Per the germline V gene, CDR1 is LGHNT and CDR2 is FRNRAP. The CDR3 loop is CASGFESYSYEQYF. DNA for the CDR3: TGTGCTAGTGGTTTTGAGAGCTACTCCTACGAGCAGTACTTC.

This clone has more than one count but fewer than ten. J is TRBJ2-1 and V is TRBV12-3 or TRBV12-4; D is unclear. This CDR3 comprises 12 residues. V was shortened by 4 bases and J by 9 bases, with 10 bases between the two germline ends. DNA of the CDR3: TGTGCCAGCAGTTACCAGTACGTTGAGCAGTTCTTC. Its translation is CASSYQYVEQFF.

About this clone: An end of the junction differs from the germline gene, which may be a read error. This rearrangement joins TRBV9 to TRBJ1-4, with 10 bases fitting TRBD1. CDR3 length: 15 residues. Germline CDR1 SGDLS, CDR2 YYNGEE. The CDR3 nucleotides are TGTGCCACCAGCAGAGTGGGGACAGGGGTCGAGAAACTGTTTTTT. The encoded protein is CATSRVGTGVEKLFF. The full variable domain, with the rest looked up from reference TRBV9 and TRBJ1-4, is DSGVTQTPKHLITATGQRVTLRCSPRSGDLSVYWYQQSLDQGLQFLIQYYNGEERAKGNILERFSAQQFPDLHSELNLSSLELGDSALYFCATSRVGTGVEKLFFGSGTQLSVL.

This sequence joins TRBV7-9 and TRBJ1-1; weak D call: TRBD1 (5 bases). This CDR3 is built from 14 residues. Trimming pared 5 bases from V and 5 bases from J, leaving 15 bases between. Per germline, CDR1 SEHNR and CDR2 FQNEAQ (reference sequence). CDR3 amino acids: CASSPMEGLTEAFF. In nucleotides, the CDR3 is TGTGCCAGCAGCCCCATGGAGGGGTTAACTGAAGCTTTCTTT.

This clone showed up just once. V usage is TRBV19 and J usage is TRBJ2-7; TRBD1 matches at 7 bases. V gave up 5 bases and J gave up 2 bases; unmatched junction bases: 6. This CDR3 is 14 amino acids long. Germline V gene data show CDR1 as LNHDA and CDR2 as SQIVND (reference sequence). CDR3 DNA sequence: TGTGCCAGTAGTTCCCGGACAGGCCCCTACGAGCAGTACTTC. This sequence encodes CASSSRTGPYEQYF.

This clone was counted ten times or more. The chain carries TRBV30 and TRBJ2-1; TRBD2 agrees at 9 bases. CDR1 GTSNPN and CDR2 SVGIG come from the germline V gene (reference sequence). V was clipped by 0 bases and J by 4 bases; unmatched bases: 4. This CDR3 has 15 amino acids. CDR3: CAWSVLLAGYNEQFF. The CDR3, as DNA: TGTGCCTGGAGTGTACTCCTAGCGGGGTACAATGAGCAGTTCTTC.

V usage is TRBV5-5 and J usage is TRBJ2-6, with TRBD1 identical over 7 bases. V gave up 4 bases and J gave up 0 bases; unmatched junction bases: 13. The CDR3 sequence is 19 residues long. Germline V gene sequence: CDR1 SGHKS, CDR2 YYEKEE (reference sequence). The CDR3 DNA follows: TGTGCCAGCAGCCAAGATCTATGGGGACAGAGCTCTGGGGCCAACGTCCTGACTTTC. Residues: CASSQDLWGQSSGANVLTF.

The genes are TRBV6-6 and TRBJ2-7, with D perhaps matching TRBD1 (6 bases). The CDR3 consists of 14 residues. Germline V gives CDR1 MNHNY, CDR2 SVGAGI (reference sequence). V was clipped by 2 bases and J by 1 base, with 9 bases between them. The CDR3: CASSYATGSYEQYF. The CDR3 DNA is TGTGCCAGCAGTTACGCAACAGGGTCCTACGAGCAGTACTTC.

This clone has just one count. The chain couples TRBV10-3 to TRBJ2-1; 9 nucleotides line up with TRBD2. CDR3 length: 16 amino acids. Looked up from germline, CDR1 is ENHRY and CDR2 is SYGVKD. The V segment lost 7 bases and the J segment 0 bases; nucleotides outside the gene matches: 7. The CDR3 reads CAITAGGRSSYNEQFF. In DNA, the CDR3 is TGTGCCATCACCGCGGGGGGGAGGAGCTCCTACAATGAGCAGTTCTTC.

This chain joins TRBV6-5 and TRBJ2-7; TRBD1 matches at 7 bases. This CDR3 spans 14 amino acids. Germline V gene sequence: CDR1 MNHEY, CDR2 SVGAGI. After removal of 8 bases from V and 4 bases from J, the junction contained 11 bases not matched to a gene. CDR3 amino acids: CASASTGVRYEQYF. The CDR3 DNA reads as TGTGCCAGCGCCTCTACAGGGGTGAGATACGAGCAGTACTTC.

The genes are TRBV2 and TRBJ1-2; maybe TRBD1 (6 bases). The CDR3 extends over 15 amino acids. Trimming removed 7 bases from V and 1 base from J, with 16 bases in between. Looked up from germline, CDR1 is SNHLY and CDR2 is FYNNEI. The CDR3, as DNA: TGTGCCAGCAAGAACAGGGCCTTCGTTAACTATGGCTACACCTTC. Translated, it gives CASKNRAFVNYGYTF.

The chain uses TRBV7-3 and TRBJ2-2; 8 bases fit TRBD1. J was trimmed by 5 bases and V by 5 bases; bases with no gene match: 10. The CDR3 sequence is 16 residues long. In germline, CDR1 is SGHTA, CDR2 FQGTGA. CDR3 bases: TGTGCCAGCAGCCCATCAGGGGGCGAACATACCGGGGAGCTGTTTTTT. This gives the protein CASSPSGGEHTGELFF.

The CDR3 DNA reads as TGTGCCAGCAGTTTAGGGGCCCGACAGCCCCAGCATTTT. This gives the protein CASSLGARQPQHF. This sequence joins TRBV12-3 or TRBV12-4 and TRBJ1-5, with D unclear. V gave up 1 base and J gave up 7 bases, with 8 bases separating them. The CDR3 sequence is 13 residues long.

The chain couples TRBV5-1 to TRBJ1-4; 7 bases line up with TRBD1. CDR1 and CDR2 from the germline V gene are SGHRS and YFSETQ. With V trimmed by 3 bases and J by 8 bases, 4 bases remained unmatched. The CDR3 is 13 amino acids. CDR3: CASSSDRTEKLFF. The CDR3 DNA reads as TGCGCCAGCAGCTCGGACAGGACAGAAAAACTGTTTTTT.

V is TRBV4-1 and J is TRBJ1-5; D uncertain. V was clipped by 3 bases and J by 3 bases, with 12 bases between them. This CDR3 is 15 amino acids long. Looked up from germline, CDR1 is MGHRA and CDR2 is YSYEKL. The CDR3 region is CASSQADGNNQPQHF. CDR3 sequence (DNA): TGCGCCAGCAGCCAGGCCGACGGGAACAATCAGCCCCAGCATTTT.

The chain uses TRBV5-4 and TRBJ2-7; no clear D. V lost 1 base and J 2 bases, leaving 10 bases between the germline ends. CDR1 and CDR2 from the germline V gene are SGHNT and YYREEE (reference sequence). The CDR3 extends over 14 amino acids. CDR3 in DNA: TGTGCCAGCAGCTTGATTGACACCGCCTACGAGCAGTACTTC. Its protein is CASSLIDTAYEQYF.

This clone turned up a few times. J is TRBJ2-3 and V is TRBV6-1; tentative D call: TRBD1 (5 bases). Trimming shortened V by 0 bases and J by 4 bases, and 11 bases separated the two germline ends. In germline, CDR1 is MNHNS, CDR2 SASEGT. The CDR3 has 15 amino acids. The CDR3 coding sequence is TGTGCCAGCAGTGAAGCACTCCAGGGCGCAGATACGCAGTATTTT. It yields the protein CASSEALQGADTQYF.

CDR3 coding DNA: TGCAGCGTTTCCCTAGCTAACTATGGCTACACCTTC. Residues: CSVSLANYGYTF. The chain links TRBV29-1 to TRBJ1-2; the D is unclear. Between the trimmed V and J ends, which lost 5 bases and 0 bases, there was a span of 7 bases. The CDR3 sequence is 12 residues long. CDR1 SQVTM and CDR2 ANQGSEA come from the germline V gene.